What follows are 18 T cell receptor beta chains derived from one specimen sequenced in a study of T cells in severe cutaneous drug reactions (dated by TCRdb to the late 2010s). Sequenced donors were patients with carbamazepine-induced Stevens-Johnson syndrome or toxic epidermal necrolysis (CBZ-SJS/TEN). For sequencing, an Illumina MiSeq was employed. Library preparation used the iRepertoire multiplex PCR system with TCR subtype-specific primers for both bulk and single-cell sequencing. With the reads reprocessed by TCRdb, a single entry stands for each CDR3 protein sequence and no DNA is reported. The sample table gives 20,000 to 25,000 distinct CDR3 sequences. The ten largest account for about 7.8% of the sample. The sequencing sample was made of PBMCs. These receptors were collected from a human donor with toxic epidermal necrolysis, a severe cutaneous drug reaction.

This clonotype counts as medium-sized (0.01 to 0.1%) by frequency. This chain links TRBV2 with TRBJ2-2. The CDR3 runs to 15 residues. The germline gives CDR1 SNHLY, CDR2 FYNNEI. CDR3 amino acids: CASSLTDTNTGELFF.

V and J are TRBV18 and TRBJ2-7; the D call from TCRdb, TRBD1, cannot be confirmed without DNA. Germline CDR1 KGHSH, CDR2 LQKENI. The CDR3 consists of 15 residues. CDR3 sequence: CASSLSRDRLHEQYF.

The gene calls are TRBV7-2 and TRBJ2-3. This CDR3 comprises 13 residues. Germline V gene lookup returns CDR1 SGHTA and CDR2 FQGNSA. The CDR3 sequence: CASSLAVTDTQYF.

This chain joins TRBV18 and TRBJ1-5; the D call of TRBD1 rests on TCRdb alone, since no DNA is present to check it. CDR1 is KGHSH, CDR2 LQKENI, per germline. This CDR3 has 13 residues. The CDR3: CASSTTGDQPQHF.

This CDR3 reads CATSRDRGSSYNEQFF. This sequence joins TRBV15 and TRBJ2-1. The length of the CDR3 is 16 residues. CDR1 is LNHNV and CDR2 is YYDKDF in the germline V gene (reference sequence).

V is TRBV20-1 and J is TRBJ2-7; TCRdb returns TRBD2, unconfirmable since there is no DNA. Per the germline V gene, CDR1 is DFQATT and CDR2 is SNEGSKA (reference sequence). The CDR3 covers 14 residues. Here the CDR3 reads CSARDSGMSYEQYF.

The V gene is TRBV4-1, the J gene TRBJ2-3. Germline lookup yields CDR1 MGHRA and CDR2 YSYEKL. The CDR3 totals 13 residues. This CDR3 is CASSQTRPDTQYF.

The rearrangement links TRBV5-6 to TRBJ2-1. The CDR3 loop spans 13 amino acids. In germline, CDR1 is SGHDT, CDR2 YYEEEE. The CDR3 is CASSLEQHNEQFF.

The V and J genes are TRBV20-1 and TRBJ2-1. The germline gives CDR1 DFQATT, CDR2 SNEGSKA (reference sequence). CDR3 length: 13 amino acids. CDR3 loop: CSAREPSGNEQFF.

By frequency, this clonotype registers medium-sized. The CDR3 reads CASSLSGREETQYF. V is TRBV18 and J is TRBJ2-5; TCRdb lists TRBD2, though no DNA is available to test this call. CDR3 length: 14 amino acids. Germline lookup yields CDR1 KGHSH and CDR2 LQKENI.

This rearrangement joins TRBV4-1 to TRBJ2-7; TCRdb's D call, TRBD2, is unchecked because there is no DNA. CDR3 length: 13 amino acids. Germline V gene lookup returns CDR1 MGHRA and CDR2 YSYEKL. CDR3 amino acids: CASSSGRVGEQYF.

The genes are TRBV19 and TRBJ2-2; the D call from TCRdb, TRBD2, cannot be confirmed without DNA. The CDR3 extends over 16 amino acids. Germline lookup yields CDR1 LNHDA and CDR2 SQIVND (reference sequence). This CDR3 is CASIPGAGVGTGELFF.

V usage is TRBV15 and J usage is TRBJ1-5; TCRdb calls TRBD1, which cannot be checked without DNA. Germline V gene lookup returns CDR1 LNHNV and CDR2 YYDKDF (reference sequence). This CDR3 has 15 residues. CDR3: CATSTGAASNQPQHF.

This chain uses TRBV6-6 with TRBJ1-2. Germline V CDR1 and CDR2: MNHNY, SVGAGI (reference sequence). The CDR3 is 15 residues long. CDR3 sequence reads: CASSPSSRSNYGYTF.

In terms of frequency, this clonotype is medium-sized (0.01 to 0.1%). The rearrangement joins TRBV9 to TRBJ1-1; the D gene TCRdb calls, TRBD1, cannot be checked with no DNA. Germline V CDR1 and CDR2: SGDLS, YYNGEE. The CDR3 sequence is 14 residues long. CDR3 residues: CASSPGGGWAEAFF. The full variable domain, rest sourced from reference TRBV9 and TRBJ1-1, is DSGVTQTPKHLITATGQRVTLRCSPRSGDLSVYWYQQSLDQGLQFLIQYYNGEERAKGNILERFSAQQFPDLHSELNLSSLELGDSALYFCASSPGGGWAEAFFGQGTRLTVV.

V and J are TRBV6-6 and TRBJ2-2; TCRdb selects TRBD2, and the lack of DNA leaves this call unchecked. The V gene's germline CDR1 is MNHNY and CDR2 SVGAGI (reference sequence). CDR3 length: 17 amino acids. The CDR3 spells CASSYSGGTARGGELFF.

The gene calls are TRBV4-3 and TRBJ2-1. This CDR3 has 16 residues. The germline V gene encodes CDR1 LGHNA and CDR2 YSLEER. This chain's CDR3 is CASSQDWLAGTNEQFF.

The chain combines TRBV7-9 with TRBJ1-5; TCRdb's D call of TRBD1 is untestable without DNA. This CDR3 has 14 residues. Germline V gives CDR1 SEHNR, CDR2 FQNEAQ (reference sequence). CDR3 region: CASSSDSLNQPQHF.